These 32 T cell receptor beta chains came from one sample sequenced in a study of human T cells and chemical hapten exposure. A single record per CDR3 protein comes from TCRdb applying MiXCR to the 5' RACE reads. The sample contains approximately 150,000 distinct CDR3 sequences, 3.5% to 5% of which appear only once. Blood, whole and unfractionated, served as the source for total RNA extraction. The receptors were gathered from a female donor in good health.

This clonotype was observed many times. The chain is built from TRBV20-1 and TRBJ2-5; TRBD2 aligns across 11 bases. Trimming removed 6 bases from V and 1 base from J; junction bases left unmatched: 7. CDR1 DFQATT and CDR2 SNEGSKA come from the germline V gene (reference sequence). The CDR3 is 15 amino acids. The CDR3 DNA is TGCAGTGCCGACCGACTAGCGGGGACCCAAGAGACCCAGTACTTC. This gives the protein CSADRLAGTQETQYF.

This clonotype was detected many times. This rearrangement joins TRBV24-1 to TRBJ2-1; 10 nucleotides align to TRBD1. The CDR3 has 15 residues. The germline gives CDR1 KGHDR, CDR2 SFDVKD. V was pared by 2 bases and J by 9 bases, with 6 bases of the junction left unmatched. The CDR3 region has the DNA TGTGCCACCAGTGATTCCGGGACAGGGGACCTTGAGCAGTTCTTC. Residues: CATSDSGTGDLEQFF.

This clonotype was counted at least ten times. This rearrangement joins TRBV6-2 or TRBV6-3 to TRBJ1-1, with TRBD1 as a possible D gene (6 bases). V was trimmed by 8 bases and J by 6 bases, leaving 13 bases between them. Germline values: CDR1 MNHEY, CDR2 SVGEGT. This CDR3 has 12 residues. CDR3 sequence: CASGRGEPEAFF. Written as DNA, the CDR3 is TGTGCCAGCGGCAGGGGAGAGCCTGAAGCTTTCTTT.

This clonotype was counted ten times or more. The chain has TRBV10-3 and TRBJ2-5, with D perhaps being TRBD1 or TRBD2 (5 bases each). The germline V gene encodes CDR1 ENHRY and CDR2 SYGVKD. V was trimmed by 6 bases and J by 2 bases, leaving 10 bases between them. This CDR3 spans 13 amino acids. In nucleotides, the CDR3 is TGTGCCATCAGATGGGGGATGCAAGAGACCCAGTACTTC. It is translated as CAIRWGMQETQYF.

This clonotype was found many times. The V call is TRBV3-1, the J call TRBJ2-1; 10 positions agree with TRBD2. Germline CDR1 reads LGHDT; CDR2 reads YNNKEL (reference sequence). Trimming at V came to 1 base and at J to 0 bases, leaving 9 bases not matched to a gene. The CDR3 extends over 19 amino acids. The CDR3, as DNA: TGTGCCAGCAGCCAAGCTTCGACTAGCGGGTTAAGCTCCTACAATGAGCAGTTCTTC. Amino acid sequence: CASSQASTSGLSSYNEQFF.

This clonotype was observed many times. The chain links TRBV7-9 to TRBJ1-2; D not certain. Germline assignment: CDR1 SEHNR and CDR2 FQNEAQ (reference sequence). Trimming removed 1 base from V and 0 bases from J, with 9 bases in between. The CDR3 has 15 amino acids. The CDR3 protein is CASSLVKAPNYGYTF. The CDR3 DNA reads as TGTGCCAGCAGCTTAGTTAAGGCCCCTAACTATGGCTACACCTTC. The variable domain in full, with the rest retrieved from reference TRBV7-9 and TRBJ1-2, is DTGVSQNPRHKITKRGQNVTFRCDPISEHNRLYWYRQTLGQGPEFLTYFQNEAQLEKSRLLSDRFSAERPKGSFSTLEIQRTEQGDSAMYLCASSLVKAPNYGYTFGSGTRLTVV.

This clonotype was seen many times. The chain couples TRBV12-3 or TRBV12-4 to TRBJ1-1; no reliable D call. V lost 1 base and J 1 base, leaving 7 bases between the germline ends. The CDR3 loop spans 14 amino acids. CDR3 sequence: CASSLDRENTEAFF. DNA of the CDR3: TGTGCCAGCAGTTTAGACAGAGAGAACACTGAAGCTTTCTTT.

This chain connects TRBV6-5 to TRBJ2-3, with D possibly TRBD2 on 5 matching bases. The CDR3 contains 15 residues. With 2 bases removed from V and 1 base from J, the gap between germline ends came to 10 bases. CDR1 is MNHEY, CDR2 SVGAGI, per germline. Written as DNA, the CDR3 is TGTGCCAGCAGTTACGAGCGGTGTCGCACAGATACGCAGTATTTT. Translation: CASSYERCRTDTQYF.

Ten or more counts support this clonotype. This chain links TRBV9 with TRBJ1-6; perhaps TRBD1 as D (6 bases). The V gene lost 3 bases and the J gene lost 10 bases, with 17 bases spanning the gap. There are 15 residues in the CDR3. CDR1 is SGDLS, CDR2 YYNGEE, per germline. The CDR3 region has the DNA TGTGCCAGCAGCGCTCAATTGGGAAGGGGGTCACCCCTCCACTTT. Amino acid sequence: CASSAQLGRGSPLHF.

The chain couples TRBV12-5 to TRBJ1-1; D gene unclear. Looked up from germline, CDR1 is LGHNT and CDR2 is FRNRAP. The CDR3 has 11 residues. Trimming shortened V by 4 bases and J by 1 base, and 1 base separated the two germline ends. DNA of the CDR3: TGTGCTAGTGGTTGGAACACTGAAGCTTTCTTT. It encodes CASGWNTEAFF.

There are many counts of this clonotype. This chain links TRBV18 with TRBJ1-1, with D possibly TRBD1 on 6 matching bases. Trimming left V 2 bases short and J 0 bases short, with 10 bases between. Germline CDR1 and CDR2: KGHSH and LQKENI. CDR3 length equals 15 residues. CDR3 sequence (DNA): TGTGCCAGCTCACCAGCACGGGACATGAACACTGAAGCTTTCTTT. As protein: CASSPARDMNTEAFF.

This clonotype has a count of ten or more. V is TRBV7-9 and J is TRBJ1-1; D call uncertain. The CDR3 loop spans 12 amino acids. Germline CDR1 reads SEHNR; CDR2 reads FQNEAQ (reference sequence). V was shortened by 3 bases and J by 14 bases, with 16 bases between the two germline ends. The DNA for the CDR3 is TGTGCCAGCAGCTTGGGAGACACTCTTATCTTCTTT. Translating gives CASSLGDTLIFF. Full variable domain (rest looked up from reference TRBV7-9 and TRBJ1-1): DTGVSQNPRHKITKRGQNVTFRCDPISEHNRLYWYRQTLGQGPEFLTYFQNEAQLEKSRLLSDRFSAERPKGSFSTLEIQRTEQGDSAMYLCASSLGDTLIFFGQGTRLTVV.

This clonotype was found a few times. This chain connects TRBV7-3 to TRBJ2-4; D possibly matches TRBD1 or TRBD2 (7 bases each). The CDR3 has 15 amino acids. Germline CDR1 and CDR2: SGHTA and FQGTGA. V was cut by 5 bases and J by 9 bases, with 20 bases left in between. The CDR3 DNA follows: TGTGCCAGCAGCCCTATGGGGCAGGGGGGGGGCATTCAGTACTTC. Protein product: CASSPMGQGGGIQYF. The complete variable domain, with remaining parts taken from reference TRBV7-3 and TRBJ2-4, reads GAGVSQTPSNKVTEKGKYVELRCDPISGHTALYWYRQSLGQGPEFLIYFQGTGAADDSGLPNDRFFAVRPEGSVSTLKIQRTERGDSAVYLCASSPMGQGGGIQYFGAGTRLSVL.

This clonotype occurred a few times. The V call is TRBV9, the J call TRBJ1-3; D ambiguous. The CDR3 has 15 residues. Per the germline V gene, CDR1 is SGDLS and CDR2 is YYNGEE. V was pared by 3 bases and J by 0 bases, with 10 bases between. In DNA form, the CDR3 reads TGTGCCAGCAGCGGGGGATGCAGCTCTGGAAACACCATATATTTT. It codes for CASSGGCSSGNTIYF. Together with reference TRBV9 and TRBJ1-3, the CDR3 gives the full variable domain: DSGVTQTPKHLITATGQRVTLRCSPRSGDLSVYWYQQSLDQGLQFLIQYYNGEERAKGNILERFSAQQFPDLHSELNLSSLELGDSALYFCASSGGCSSGNTIYFGEGSWLTVV.

This clonotype occurred a few times. This CDR3 is CASSPRGLAGKYNEQFF. For the CDR3, the DNA is TGTGCCAGCTCACCACGGGGACTAGCGGGGAAGTACAATGAGCAGTTCTTC. The genes are TRBV18 and TRBJ2-1, with TRBD2 matching over 13 bases. In germline, CDR1 is KGHSH, CDR2 LQKENI. J gave up 4 bases and V 1 base, and 4 bases lay outside the gene matches. This CDR3 is built from 17 residues.

Many counts were recorded for this clonotype. This chain uses TRBV4-1 with TRBJ2-7; 7 bases line up with TRBD1. The trim removed 0 bases at V and 2 bases at J, leaving 4 bases unmatched. Looked up from germline, CDR1 is MGHRA and CDR2 is YSYEKL. There are 15 residues in the CDR3. This CDR3 reads CASSQEDRYPYEQYF. The CDR3 DNA sequence: TGCGCCAGCAGCCAAGAGGACAGGTACCCCTACGAGCAGTACTTC.

J is TRBJ2-7 and V is TRBV7-9; D unclear. In germline, CDR1 is SEHNR, CDR2 FQNEAQ (reference sequence). The CDR3 contains 15 residues. Between the trimmed V and J ends, which lost 2 bases and 6 bases, there was a span of 17 bases. CDR3 protein: CASSLRQAAGLEQYF. DNA for the CDR3: TGTGCCAGCAGCTTACGTCAGGCGGCTGGTCTCGAGCAGTACTTC.

In its sample, this clonotype was seen a few times. The V gene is TRBV5-4, the J gene TRBJ2-7, with TRBD1 identical over 12 bases. Germline V gene data show CDR1 as SGHNT and CDR2 as YYREEE (reference sequence). V shed 3 bases and J 5 bases; nucleotides not matched to a gene: 9. CDR3 length equals 16 residues. In DNA form, the CDR3 reads TGTGCCAGCAGCTCCCAGGGGGACAGGGGGCTAAACGAGCAGTACTTC. This translates into CASSSQGDRGLNEQYF.

The rearrangement uses TRBV24-1 and TRBJ2-5, with no clear D. Looked up from germline, CDR1 is KGHDR and CDR2 is SFDVKD. The length of the CDR3 is 13 residues. V was clipped by 3 bases and J by 3 bases, with 7 bases between them. CDR3 DNA: TGTGCCACCAGTGATGGTGGCGAAGAGACCCAGTACTTC. The encoded protein is CATSDGGEETQYF.

Ten or more counts support this clonotype. The chain combines TRBV5-5 with TRBJ2-5; TRBD2 is a possible D gene (7 bases). In germline, CDR1 is SGHKS, CDR2 YYEKEE (reference sequence). The germline V and J ends were trimmed by 4 bases and 3 bases, with 34 bases remaining between them. CDR3 length equals 21 residues. The CDR3 here is CASSANKGGDFAGPSKETQYF. The CDR3 region has the DNA TGTGCCAGCAGCGCCAATAAAGGGGGGGATTTCGCAGGCCCCTCAAAAGAGACCCAGTACTTC.

This clonotype occurred many times. The chain links TRBV7-3 to TRBJ1-6; a possible D gene is TRBD1 (6 bases). This CDR3 comprises 15 residues. Trimming stripped 2 bases from V and 5 bases from J, with 10 bases between. Germline lookup yields CDR1 SGHTA and CDR2 FQGTGA. This CDR3 is CASSLFGQNNSPLHF. CDR3 bases: TGTGCCAGCAGCTTATTTGGACAGAATAATTCACCCCTCCACTTT.

This clonotype was seen repeatedly, ten times or more. The J gene is TRBJ2-1, the V gene TRBV2; the D is unclear. The V and J ends lost 0 bases and 7 bases respectively, with 13 bases between them. The CDR3 has 15 residues. Germline CDR1 SNHLY, CDR2 FYNNEI. CDR3 sequence: CASSEAYAAGNEQFF. CDR3 nucleotide sequence: TGTGCCAGCAGTGAAGCCTACGCCGCCGGGAATGAGCAGTTCTTC.

In this sample, this clonotype turned up a few times. With a much larger clone just one base away, this may be a read error. The gene calls are TRBV18 and TRBJ1-1; D not resolved. Germline values: CDR1 KGHSH, CDR2 LQKENI. Trimming removed 3 bases from V and 1 base from J, with 9 bases in between. The CDR3 length is 14 residues. CDR3 nucleotide sequence: TGTGCCAGCTCACCTAAACAGAGGAACACTGAAGCTTTCTTT. Encoded protein: CASSPKQRNTEAFF.

Ten or more counts support this clonotype. The V gene is TRBV24-1, the J gene TRBJ2-3; 11 bases line up with TRBD2. J lost 4 bases, V lost 4 bases, and 6 bases had no gene match. Germline V gene sequence: CDR1 KGHDR, CDR2 SFDVKD. The CDR3 covers 16 residues. Written as DNA, the CDR3 is TGTGCCACCAGTGACTTGACTAGCGGGGACGCAGATACGCAGTATTTT. This encodes CATSDLTSGDADTQYF.

This clonotype was seen ten or more times. J is TRBJ2-1 and V is TRBV28; D is possibly TRBD1 (6 bases). Germline-derived CDR1 and CDR2 are MDHEN and SYDVKM. The germline V and J ends were trimmed by 11 bases and 7 bases, with 15 bases remaining between them. The CDR3 is made up of 12 amino acids. The CDR3 here is CAPGTRRNEQFF. The CDR3 nucleotides are TGTGCCCCCGGGACACGGAGGAATGAGCAGTTCTTC.

This clonotype occurred many times. The rearrangement links TRBV20-1 to TRBJ1-1, with unresolved D. CDR1 and CDR2 (germline): DFQATT, SNEGSKA (reference sequence). V was pared by 1 base and J by 2 bases, with 8 bases between. The CDR3 has 13 residues. CDR3 region: CSARGRQNTEAFF. CDR3 nucleotide sequence: TGCAGTGCTAGAGGTCGGCAAAACACTGAAGCTTTCTTT.

This clonotype has at least ten counts. The V and J genes are TRBV29-1 and TRBJ2-7; the D gene could be TRBD1 or TRBD2 (6 bases each). The germline CDR1 and CDR2 sequences are SQVTM and ANQGSEA. Deletions cut 5 bases from V and 7 bases from J, with 15 bases between. CDR3 length equals 12 residues. Here the CDR3 DNA reads TGCAGCGTTCTTTTGGGGGCGGGAGAGCAGTACTTC. This encodes CSVLLGAGEQYF.

This clonotype was counted many times. In DNA, the CDR3 is TGTGCCATCAGTGCCTCAGCTGTGACAGATACGCAGTATTTT. It is translated as CAISASAVTDTQYF. This chain links TRBV10-3 with TRBJ2-3; no firm D call. Germline CDR1 is ENHRY and CDR2 is SYGVKD. The CDR3 runs to 14 residues. V lost 4 bases, J lost 3 bases, and 11 bases lay in between.

This clonotype was detected ten times or more. The chain combines TRBV10-3 with TRBJ1-2, with D possibly TRBD1 on 6 matching bases. The CDR3 length is 12 residues. V lost 7 bases and J lost 7, with 13 bases in between. The germline V gene has CDR1 ENHRY and CDR2 SYGVKD. The CDR3 region has the DNA TGTGCCATCAACGACGGGGGCGGTGGCTACACCTTC. This gives the protein CAINDGGGGYTF.

This clonotype was recorded many times. J is TRBJ1-1 and V is TRBV7-3; 7 positions match TRBD1. The V gene end was trimmed by 3 bases and the J gene end by 6 bases; junction bases not matched to a gene: 7. Germline values: CDR1 SGHTA, CDR2 FQGTGA. The CDR3 runs 14 residues. CDR3 sequence reads: CASSLSRDSAEAFF. The DNA for the CDR3 is TGTGCCAGCAGCTTGTCCCGGGACAGTGCTGAAGCTTTCTTT.

This clonotype was recorded many times. V and J are TRBV21-1 and TRBJ2-1; the D segment call TRBD1 is taken from the table without a DNA check. TRBV21-1 is reported as a pseudogene. The CDR3 extends over 15 amino acids. The CDR3 region is CASTERDRGHNEQFF. The CDR3 region has the DNA TGTGCCAGCACCGAACGTGACAGGGGACACAATGAGCAGTTCTTC.

Points on this clonotype: Possible read error: a much larger clone is one base away. CDR3 sequence: CASTRQFTRGRNTEAFF. CDR3 DNA sequence: TGTGCCAGCACCCGACAGTTCACTCGGGGGAGGAACACTGAAGCTTTCTTT. V is TRBV12-3 or TRBV12-4 and J is TRBJ1-1, with a weak D call TRBD1 (5 bases). CDR3 size: 17 residues. The ends were cut back, 7 bases at V and 1 base at J, with 22 bases in the middle.